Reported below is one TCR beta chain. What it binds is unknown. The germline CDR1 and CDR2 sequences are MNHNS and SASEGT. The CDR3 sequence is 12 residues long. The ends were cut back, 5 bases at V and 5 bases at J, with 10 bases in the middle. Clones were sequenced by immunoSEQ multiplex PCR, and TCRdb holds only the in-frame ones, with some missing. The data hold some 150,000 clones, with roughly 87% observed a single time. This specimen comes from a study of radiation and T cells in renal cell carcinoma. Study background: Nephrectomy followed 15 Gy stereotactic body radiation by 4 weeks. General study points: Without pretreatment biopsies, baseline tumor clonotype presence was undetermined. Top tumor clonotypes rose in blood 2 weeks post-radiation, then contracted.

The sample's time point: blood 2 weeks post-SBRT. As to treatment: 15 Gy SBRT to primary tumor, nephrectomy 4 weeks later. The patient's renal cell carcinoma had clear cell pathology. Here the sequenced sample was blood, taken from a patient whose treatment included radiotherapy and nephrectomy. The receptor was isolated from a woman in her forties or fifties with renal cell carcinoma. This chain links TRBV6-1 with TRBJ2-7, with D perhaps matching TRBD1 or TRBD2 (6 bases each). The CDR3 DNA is TGTGCCAGCAGTAGGAGGGGGGACGAGCAGTACTTC. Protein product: CASSRRGDEQYF.